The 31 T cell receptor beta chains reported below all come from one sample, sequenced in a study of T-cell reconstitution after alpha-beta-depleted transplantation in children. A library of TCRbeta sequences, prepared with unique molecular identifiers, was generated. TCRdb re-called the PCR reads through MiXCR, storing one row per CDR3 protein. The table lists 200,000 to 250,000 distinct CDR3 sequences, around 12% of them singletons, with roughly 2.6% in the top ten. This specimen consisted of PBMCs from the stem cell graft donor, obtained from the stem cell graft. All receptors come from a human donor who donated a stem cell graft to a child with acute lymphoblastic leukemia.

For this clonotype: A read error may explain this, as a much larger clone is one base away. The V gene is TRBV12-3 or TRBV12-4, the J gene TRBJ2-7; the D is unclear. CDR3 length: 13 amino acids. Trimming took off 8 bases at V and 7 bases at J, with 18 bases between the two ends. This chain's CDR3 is CASCSFPSREQYF. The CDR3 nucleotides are TGTGCCAGCTGTTCCTTCCCCTCGAGGGAGCAGTACTTC.

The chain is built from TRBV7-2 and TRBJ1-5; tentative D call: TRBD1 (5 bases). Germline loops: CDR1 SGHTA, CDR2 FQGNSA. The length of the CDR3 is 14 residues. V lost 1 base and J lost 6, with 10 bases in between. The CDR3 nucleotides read TGTGCCAGCAGCTTAGAAGAGGGGCTTCAGCCCCAGCATTTT. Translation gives CASSLEEGLQPQHF.

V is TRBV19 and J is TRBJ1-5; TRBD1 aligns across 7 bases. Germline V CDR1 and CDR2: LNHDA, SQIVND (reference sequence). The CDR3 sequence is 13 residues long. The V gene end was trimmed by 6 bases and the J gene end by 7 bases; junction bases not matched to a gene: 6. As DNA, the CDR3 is TGTGCCAGTAGCGACAGGGAAAGCCAGCCCCAGCATTTT. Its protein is CASSDRESQPQHF.

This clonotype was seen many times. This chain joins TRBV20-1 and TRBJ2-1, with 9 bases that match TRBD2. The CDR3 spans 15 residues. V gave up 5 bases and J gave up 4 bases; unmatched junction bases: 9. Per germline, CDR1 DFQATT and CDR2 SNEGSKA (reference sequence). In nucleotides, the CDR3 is TGCAGTGCTCCGGCGACTAGCGGAGATTACAATGAGCAGTTCTTC. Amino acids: CSAPATSGDYNEQFF.

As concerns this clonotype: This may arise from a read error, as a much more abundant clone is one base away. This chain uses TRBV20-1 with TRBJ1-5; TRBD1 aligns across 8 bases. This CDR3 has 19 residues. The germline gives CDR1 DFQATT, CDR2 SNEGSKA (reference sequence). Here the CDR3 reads CCARDRGQGAFYSNQPQHF. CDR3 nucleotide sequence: TGCTGTGCTAGAGATAGGGGCCAGGGGGCATTTTATAGCAATCAGCCCCAGCATTTT.

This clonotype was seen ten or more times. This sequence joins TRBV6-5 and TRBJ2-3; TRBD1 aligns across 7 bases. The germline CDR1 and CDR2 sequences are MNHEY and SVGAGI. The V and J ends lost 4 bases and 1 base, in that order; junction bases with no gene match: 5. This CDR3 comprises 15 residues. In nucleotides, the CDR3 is TGTGCCAGCAGTTTATCGACAGGGCGCACAGATACGCAGTATTTT. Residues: CASSLSTGRTDTQYF.

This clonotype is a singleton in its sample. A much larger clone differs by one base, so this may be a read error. The CDR3 sequence: CSAVPTSEYEQFF. The CDR3 region has the DNA TGCAGCGCCGTGCCAACTAGCGAATATGAGCAGTTCTTC. The rearrangement joins TRBV29-1 to TRBJ2-1, with 7 bases aligning to TRBD2. The J segment lost 8 bases and the V segment lost 7 bases, leaving 11 bases of the junction unmatched. The germline gives CDR1 SQVTM, CDR2 ANQGSEA. The CDR3 is 13 residues long.

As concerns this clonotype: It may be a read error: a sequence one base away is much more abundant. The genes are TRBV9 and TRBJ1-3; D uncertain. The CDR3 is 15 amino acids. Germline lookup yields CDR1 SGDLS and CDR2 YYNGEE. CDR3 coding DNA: TGTGGCAGCAGCGTAGCCGGACTCACGGGAAACACCATATATTTT. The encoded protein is CGSSVAGLTGNTIYF.

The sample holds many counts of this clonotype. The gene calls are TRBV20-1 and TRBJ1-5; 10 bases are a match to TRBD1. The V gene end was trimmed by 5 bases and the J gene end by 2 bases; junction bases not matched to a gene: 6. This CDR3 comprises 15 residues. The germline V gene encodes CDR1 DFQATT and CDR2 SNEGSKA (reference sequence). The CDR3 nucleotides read TGCAGTGCTTTTTCCGGGACAGGGGGCAATCAGCCCCAGCATTTT. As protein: CSAFSGTGGNQPQHF.

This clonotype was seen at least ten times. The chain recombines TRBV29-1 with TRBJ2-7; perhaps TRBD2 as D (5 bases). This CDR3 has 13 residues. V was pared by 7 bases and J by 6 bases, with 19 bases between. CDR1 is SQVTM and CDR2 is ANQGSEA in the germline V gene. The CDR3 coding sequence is TGCAGCGCGCGGGTAGGTGGCCGGGGCGAGCAGTACTTC. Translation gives CSARVGGRGEQYF.

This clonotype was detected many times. CDR3: CASSLYPLAGGHHEQYF. Here the CDR3 DNA reads TGTGCCAGCAGTTTATACCCTCTCGCGGGAGGGCATCACGAGCAGTACTTC. The chain combines TRBV12-3 or TRBV12-4 with TRBJ2-7; 9 nucleotides match TRBD2. The CDR3 covers 17 residues. The V segment lost 2 bases and the J segment 5 bases; nucleotides outside the gene matches: 13.

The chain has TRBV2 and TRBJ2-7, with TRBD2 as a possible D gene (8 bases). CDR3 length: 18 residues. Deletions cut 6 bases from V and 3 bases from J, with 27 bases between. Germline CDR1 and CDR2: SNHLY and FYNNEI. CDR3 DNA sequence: TGTGCCAGCAGCTCGGGAGGGGGCGCCTCCTCCGTCTACTACGAGCAGTACTTC. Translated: CASSSGGGASSVYYEQYF.

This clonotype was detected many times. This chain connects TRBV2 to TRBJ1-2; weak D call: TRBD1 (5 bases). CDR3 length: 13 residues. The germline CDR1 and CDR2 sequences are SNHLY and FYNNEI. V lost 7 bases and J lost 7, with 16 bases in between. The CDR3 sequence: CASIRGERFGYTF. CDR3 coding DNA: TGTGCCAGCATCCGGGGGGAAAGATTTGGCTACACCTTC.

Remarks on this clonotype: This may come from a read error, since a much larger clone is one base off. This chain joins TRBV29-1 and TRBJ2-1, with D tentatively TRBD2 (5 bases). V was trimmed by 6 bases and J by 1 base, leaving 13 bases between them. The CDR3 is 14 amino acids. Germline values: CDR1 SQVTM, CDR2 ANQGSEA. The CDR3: CSVVRANSYNEQFF. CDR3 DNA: TGCAGCGTCGTGCGGGCGAATTCCTACAATGAGCAGTTCTTC.

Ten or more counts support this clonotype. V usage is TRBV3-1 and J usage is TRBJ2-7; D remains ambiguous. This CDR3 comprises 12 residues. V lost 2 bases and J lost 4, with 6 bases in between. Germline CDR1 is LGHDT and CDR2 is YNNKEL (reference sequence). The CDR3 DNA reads TGTGCCAGCAGCCAATCCAGGTACGAGCAGTACTTC. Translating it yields CASSQSRYEQYF.

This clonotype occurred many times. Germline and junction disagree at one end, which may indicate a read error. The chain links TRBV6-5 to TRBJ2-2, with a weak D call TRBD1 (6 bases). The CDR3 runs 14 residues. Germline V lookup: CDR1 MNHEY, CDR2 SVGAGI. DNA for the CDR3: TGTGCCGGCAGGGGATACTTTGTGACCGGGGAGCTGTTTTTT. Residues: CAGRGYFVTGELFF.

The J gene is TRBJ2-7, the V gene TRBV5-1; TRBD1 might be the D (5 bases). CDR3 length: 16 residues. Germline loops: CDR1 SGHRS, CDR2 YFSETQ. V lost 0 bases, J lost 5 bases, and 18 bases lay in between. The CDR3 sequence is CASSLADHARAHEQYF. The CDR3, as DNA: TGCGCCAGCAGCTTGGCCGACCACGCCAGGGCCCACGAGCAGTACTTC.

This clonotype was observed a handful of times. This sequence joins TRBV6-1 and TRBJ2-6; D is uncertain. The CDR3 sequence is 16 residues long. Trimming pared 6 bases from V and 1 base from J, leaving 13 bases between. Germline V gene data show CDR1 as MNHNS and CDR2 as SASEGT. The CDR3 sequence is CASSPEAASGANVLTF. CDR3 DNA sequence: TGTGCCAGCAGCCCCGAAGCAGCTTCTGGGGCCAACGTCCTGACTTTC.

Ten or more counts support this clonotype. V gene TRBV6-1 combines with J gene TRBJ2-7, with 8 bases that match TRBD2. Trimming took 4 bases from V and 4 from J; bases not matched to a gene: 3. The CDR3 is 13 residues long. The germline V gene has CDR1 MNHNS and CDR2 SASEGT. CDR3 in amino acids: CASSGRGGYEQYF. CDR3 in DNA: TGTGCCAGCAGTGGCCGCGGGGGGTACGAGCAGTACTTC.

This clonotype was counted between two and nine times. In nucleotides, the CDR3 is TGTGCCAGCAGTTTGGGGGGGCACTTCTACGAGCAGTACTTC. Protein: CASSLGGHFYEQYF. The chain couples TRBV27 to TRBJ2-7, with a weak D call TRBD2 (7 bases). V lost 3 bases and J lost 3, with 12 bases in between. Germline CDR1 is MNHEY and CDR2 is SMNVEV (reference sequence). This CDR3 comprises 14 residues.

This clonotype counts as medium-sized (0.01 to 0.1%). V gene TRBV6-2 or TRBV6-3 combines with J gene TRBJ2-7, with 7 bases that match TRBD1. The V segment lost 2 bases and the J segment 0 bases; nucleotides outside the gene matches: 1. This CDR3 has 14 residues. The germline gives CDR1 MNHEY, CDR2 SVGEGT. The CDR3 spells CASSYGDSSYEQYF. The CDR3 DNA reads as TGTGCCAGCAGTTACGGGGACAGCTCCTACGAGCAGTACTTC.

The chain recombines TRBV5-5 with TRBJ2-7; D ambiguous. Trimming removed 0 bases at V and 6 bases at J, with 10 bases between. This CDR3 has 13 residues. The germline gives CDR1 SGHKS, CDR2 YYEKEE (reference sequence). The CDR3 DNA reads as TGTGCCAGCAGCTTGGCGCCAGGTAGCGAGCAGTACTTC. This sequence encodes CASSLAPGSEQYF.

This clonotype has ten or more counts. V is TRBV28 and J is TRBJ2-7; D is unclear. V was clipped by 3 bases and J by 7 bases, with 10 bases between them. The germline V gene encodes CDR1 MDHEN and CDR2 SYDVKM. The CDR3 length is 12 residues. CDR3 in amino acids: CASSFYSWEQYF. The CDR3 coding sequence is TGTGCCAGCAGTTTTTACTCCTGGGAGCAGTACTTC.

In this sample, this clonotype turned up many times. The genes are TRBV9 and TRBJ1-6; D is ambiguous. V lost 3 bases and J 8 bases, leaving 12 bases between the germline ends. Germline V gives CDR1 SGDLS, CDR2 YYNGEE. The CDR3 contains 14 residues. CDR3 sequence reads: CASSAQQRDSPLHF. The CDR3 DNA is TGTGCCAGCAGCGCACAACAAAGGGATTCACCCCTCCACTTT.

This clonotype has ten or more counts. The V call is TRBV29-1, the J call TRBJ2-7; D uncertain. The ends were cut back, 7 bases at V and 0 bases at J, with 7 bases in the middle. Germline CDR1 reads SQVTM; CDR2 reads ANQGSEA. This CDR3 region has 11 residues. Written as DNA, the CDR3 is TGCAGCGCGAAGCACTCCTACGAGCAGTACTTC. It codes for CSAKHSYEQYF.

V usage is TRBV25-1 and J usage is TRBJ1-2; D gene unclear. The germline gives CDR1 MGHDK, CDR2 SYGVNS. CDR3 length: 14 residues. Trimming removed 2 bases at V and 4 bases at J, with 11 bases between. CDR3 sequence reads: CASSEAAGGYGYTF. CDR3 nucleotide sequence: TGTGCCAGCAGTGAAGCAGCAGGCGGCTATGGCTACACCTTC.

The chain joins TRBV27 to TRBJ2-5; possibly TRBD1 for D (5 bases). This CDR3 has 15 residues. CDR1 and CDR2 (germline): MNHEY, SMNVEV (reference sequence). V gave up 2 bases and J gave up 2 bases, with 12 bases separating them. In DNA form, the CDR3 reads TGTGCCAGCAGTTTAAAGGGGCGCCCACAAGAGACCCAGTACTTC. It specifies CASSLKGRPQETQYF.

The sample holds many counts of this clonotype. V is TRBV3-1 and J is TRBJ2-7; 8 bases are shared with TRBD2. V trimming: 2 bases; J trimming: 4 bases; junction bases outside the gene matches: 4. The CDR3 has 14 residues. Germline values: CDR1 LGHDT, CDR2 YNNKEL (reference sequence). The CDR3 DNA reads TGTGCCAGCAGCCAATTTCCGGGAGGGTACGAGCAGTACTTC. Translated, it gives CASSQFPGGYEQYF.

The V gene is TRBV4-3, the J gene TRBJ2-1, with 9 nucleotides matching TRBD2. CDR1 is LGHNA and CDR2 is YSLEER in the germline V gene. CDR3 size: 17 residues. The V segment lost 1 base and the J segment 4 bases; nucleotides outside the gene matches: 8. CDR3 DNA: TGCGCCAGCAGCCAAGTTTTCTCGACTAGCGGATACAATGAGCAGTTCTTC. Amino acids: CASSQVFSTSGYNEQFF.

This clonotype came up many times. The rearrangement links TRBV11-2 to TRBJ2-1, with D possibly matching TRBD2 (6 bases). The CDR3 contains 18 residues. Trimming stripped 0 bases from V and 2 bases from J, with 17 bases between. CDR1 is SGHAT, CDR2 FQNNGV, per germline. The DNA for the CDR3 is TGTGCCAGCAGCTTAGATCTGAGTGGGGGGAGAACCTACAATGAGCAGTTCTTC. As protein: CASSLDLSGGRTYNEQFF.

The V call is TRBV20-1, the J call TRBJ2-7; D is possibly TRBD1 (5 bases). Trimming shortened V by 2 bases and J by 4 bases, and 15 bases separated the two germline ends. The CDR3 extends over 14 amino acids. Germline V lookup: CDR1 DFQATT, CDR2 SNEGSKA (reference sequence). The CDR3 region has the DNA TGCAGTGCTAGAATAGCAGGGTGGTATTACGAGCAGTACTTC. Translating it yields CSARIAGWYYEQYF.